This T cell receptor beta chain was captured in a study of T cell repertoires in aging, cancer and after chemotherapy. Study information: Over several months to years, re-sampled healthy donor repertoires clearly shared clones. Whole-study findings and limits: Compared with age-matched healthy donors, untreated hematological or solid cancer patients showed higher blood TCR clonality.

Comments on this clonotype: Its antigen is currently unknown.

A mixed TRB-A/B primer pool amplified rearranged TRB by multiplex touch-down PCR. Each CDR3 protein is one row after TCRdb ran MiXCR on the multiplex PCR reads. This table holds some 8,000 distinct CDR3 sequences, approximately 35% found once. The template was genomic DNA from peripheral blood, not RNA. CDR1 MNHEY and CDR2 SVGEGT come from the germline V gene. The CDR3 spans 12 residues. The ends were cut back, 6 bases at V and 5 bases at J, with 8 bases in the middle. This chain links TRBV6-2 or TRBV6-3 with TRBJ2-1; D is uncertain. Sequencing used blood. This TCR derives from a human donor in good health. The CDR3 DNA follows: TGTGCCAGCAGCTGGGTCCACAATGAGCAGTTCTTC. It specifies CASSWVHNEQFF.